This T cell receptor (beta chain) is drawn from a study of cytomegalovirus exposure and HLA in healthy donors. The CDR3 covers 15 residues. Germline values: CDR1 LNHNV, CDR2 YYDKDF (reference sequence). V shed 5 bases and J shed 5 bases, with 18 bases lying between them. PCR involved 60 Vbeta and 13 Jbeta primers. Generated by immunoSEQ multiplex PCR, the TCRdb table keeps only in-frame clones and is missing some. The sample records 100,000 to 150,000 clones, over 80% being singletons. What was sequenced was PBMCs. The receptor comes from a boy aged 5-17 years in good health and CMV-seronegative. The gene calls are TRBV15 and TRBJ2-5; a possible D gene is TRBD2 (6 bases). CDR3 nucleotide sequence: TGTGCCACCAGCTTAAGAGCGGGTTGGGGGGAGACCCAGTACTTC. Protein: CATSLRAGWGETQYF.